This T cell receptor (beta chain) was obtained from a study of molecular identifiers for immune sequencing clone quantification. V shed 5 bases, J shed 8 bases, and the junction held 8 bases outside the gene matches. This CDR3 contains 15 residues. The CD8+CD4-CCR7+CD45RA+ phenotype defined the sorted naive CD8 T cells. On this clonotype itself: What it binds is unknown.

TCRdb processed the PCR reads anew with MiXCR; each CDR3 protein has one entry. This sample has over 300,000 distinct CDR3 sequences, with over 20% found just once. General observations from the study: Clone sizes that are highly expanded could be underestimated when identical TCR molecules share a barcode.

The clonotype comes from a human donor in good health. Some libraries in this study had Jurkat cell RNA spiked in. This chain connects TRBV12-3 or TRBV12-4 to TRBJ2-1, with TRBD2 identical over 11 bases. Sequencing was carried out using naive CD8+ T cells from blood, with Jurkat cell RNA spiked in. The subset here: FACS-sorted CD8+CD4-CCR7+CD45RA+ naive T cells. The CDR3 loop is CASSRIAGGPDEQFF. Here the CDR3 DNA reads TGTGCCAGCAGTAGGATAGCGGGGGGGCCCGATGAGCAGTTCTTC.